This T cell receptor beta chain was profiled in a study of early T cells in non-severe SARS-CoV-2 infection (dated by TCRdb to 2020 to 2022). Some background on the complete study: Because TCR sequencing was done on bulk RNA from unsorted whole blood, the alpha and beta chains could not be paired. General study outcomes and caveats: VDJdb matching was skewed toward anti-spike CD8 responses, so virus-specific expansions were likely underestimated and private and CD4 specificities were missed.

This clonotype was found many times. Its specific antigen is unknown. Per-nucleotide qualities are absent, and no much larger clonotype sits a single base away. The library was obtained by 5' RACE. The instrument was a NextSeq 500. The TCR library protocol attached unique molecular identifiers to individual cDNA molecules to correct for sequencing error and PCR bias. Sequencing covered both TCR alpha and beta chains, and within each sample the abundances of alpha and beta sequences were tightly co-correlated. The source study handled its data this way. Decombinator V4 was used to perform V gene, J gene and CDR3 annotation of TCR sequences. Expanded TCRs were defined as changing significantly between any two time points under a Poisson model with p below 0.0001. TCR abundances were normalised to the total number of TCRs sequenced per sample and expressed as counts per million. MAIT TCRs were defined by TRAV1-2 paired with TRAJ12, TRAJ20 or TRAJ33, and iNKT TCRs by TRAV10 paired with TRAJ18. VDJdb, accessed 1 November 2021, was searched for CMV, EBV and SARS-CoV-2 annotated TCRs, with TCRs annotated for multiple antigens excluded. Starting from the raw public reads, TCRdb applied fastp trimming at Q25, assembled clones with MiXCR and retained in-frame beta chains. CDR3 protein duplicates are merged, each entry listing the most common genes and DNA. Clone size and V and J calls follow TCRdb, not the original study. Counted in this sample were 80,000 or so distinct CDR3 sequences; around an eighth of them appeared once. Of the sample, approximately 3.3% falls within the top ten clones.

V is trimmed back by 6 bases and J by 1 base, and the junction contains 5 bases that no gene match accounts for. Spanning cysteine to phenylalanine, the CDR3 consists of 14 amino acids. Solely the CDR3 DNA is kept, with 42 bases framed from the first base. This was a case-control study nested in a cohort of healthcare workers in London, UK, who had nasopharyngeal swab PCR tests and blood samples taken every week. Healthcare workers were enrolled in the week of the UK lockdown, from 23 to 31 March 2020, and were followed every week for up to about 16 weeks. Rearrangement joined TRBV12-3 or TRBV12-4 to TRBJ1-1; TRBD1 matches 7 bases in the middle. Sequencing was performed on whole blood. This TCR derives from an adult who was a healthcare worker with PCR-confirmed SARS-CoV-2 infection or an uninfected control (not recorded which). This receptor carries the CDR3 CASSEGQRNTEAFF. The DNA reads as follows: TGTGCCAGCAGCGAGGGACAGCGGAACACTGAAGCTTTCTTT.